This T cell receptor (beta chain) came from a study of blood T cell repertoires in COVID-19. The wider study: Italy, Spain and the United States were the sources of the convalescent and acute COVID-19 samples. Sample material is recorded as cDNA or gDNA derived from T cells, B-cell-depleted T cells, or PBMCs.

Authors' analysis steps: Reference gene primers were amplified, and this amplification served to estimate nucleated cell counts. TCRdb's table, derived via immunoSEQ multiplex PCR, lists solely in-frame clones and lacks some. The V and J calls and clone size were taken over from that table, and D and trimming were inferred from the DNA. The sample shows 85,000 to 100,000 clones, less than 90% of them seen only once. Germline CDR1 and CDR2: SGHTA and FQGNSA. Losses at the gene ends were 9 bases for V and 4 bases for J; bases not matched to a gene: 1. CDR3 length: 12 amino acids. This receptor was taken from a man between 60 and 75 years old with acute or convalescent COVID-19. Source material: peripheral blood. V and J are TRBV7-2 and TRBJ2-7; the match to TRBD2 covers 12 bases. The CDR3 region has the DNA TGTGCCAGTACTAGCGGGAGGTACGAGCAGTACTTC. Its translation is CASTSGRYEQYF.